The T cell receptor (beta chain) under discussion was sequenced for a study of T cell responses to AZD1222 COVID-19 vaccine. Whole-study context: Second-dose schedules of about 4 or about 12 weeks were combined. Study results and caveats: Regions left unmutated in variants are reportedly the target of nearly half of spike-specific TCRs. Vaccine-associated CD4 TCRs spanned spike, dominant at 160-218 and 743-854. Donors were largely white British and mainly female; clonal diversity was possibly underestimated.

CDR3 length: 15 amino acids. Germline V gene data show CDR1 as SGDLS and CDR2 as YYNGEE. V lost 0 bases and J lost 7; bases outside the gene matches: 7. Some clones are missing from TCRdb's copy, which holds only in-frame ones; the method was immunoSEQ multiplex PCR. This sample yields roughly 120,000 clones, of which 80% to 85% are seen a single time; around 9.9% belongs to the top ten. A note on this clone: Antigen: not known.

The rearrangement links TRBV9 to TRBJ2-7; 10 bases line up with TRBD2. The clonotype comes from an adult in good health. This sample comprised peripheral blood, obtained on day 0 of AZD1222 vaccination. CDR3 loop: CASSVGPSGRREQYF. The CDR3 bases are TGTGCCAGCAGCGTAGGTCCTAGCGGGAGACGGGAGCAGTACTTC. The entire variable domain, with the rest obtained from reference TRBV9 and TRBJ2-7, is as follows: DSGVTQTPKHLITATGQRVTLRCSPRSGDLSVYWYQQSLDQGLQFLIQYYNGEERAKGNILERFSAQQFPDLHSELNLSSLELGDSALYFCASSVGPSGRREQYFGPGTRLTVT.